A selection of T cell receptor beta chains follows, all from one sample in a study of cytotoxic CD8 clonotypes in ibrutinib-treated CLL. Only in-frame clones appear in the TCRdb table, and some are missing; sequencing was by immunoSEQ multiplex PCR. The sample records 97,000 or so clones, approximately 80% being singletons. This specimen was PBMCs, taken after 12 months of ibrutinib treatment. These TCRs come from a human donor with chronic lymphocytic leukemia. The CDR3 runs from the conserved cysteine through the conserved F or W. The D gene is left open where the match is weak. Clone size appears in some rows only: once, few, many, or a class for an expanded clone.

TRBV19	-	TRBJ2-5	TRBD1	CASSRDREETQYF	TGTGCCAGTAGTAGGGACAGGGAAGAGACCCAGTACTTC
TRBV7-8	once	TRBJ1-1	TRBD1	CASSLDQGAISTEAFF	TGTGCCAGCAGCTTAGATCAGGGGGCCATTAGCACTGAAGCTTTCTTT
TRBV11-1	-	TRBJ1-2	-	CASSLRDSDGYTF	TGTGCCAGCAGCTTACGGGACTCCGATGGCTACACCTTC
TRBV18	-	TRBJ1-5	TRBD1	CASSPGGTGVGVDQPQHF	TGTGCCAGCTCACCAGGTGGGACAGGGGTTGGGGTGGATCAGCCCCAGCATTTT
TRBV7-2	-	TRBJ1-2	TRBD1	CASSQYRGRGYGYTF	TGTGCCAGCAGCCAGTACAGGGGGCGCGGCTATGGCTACACCTTC
TRBV28	-	TRBJ2-7	TRBD1	CASSLSLDRGHEQYF	TGTGCCAGCAGTTTATCCTTGGACAGGGGGCACGAGCAGTACTTC
TRBV18	-	TRBJ1-3	-	CASSPTRQTGNTIYF	TGTGCCAGCTCACCTACTAGACAGACTGGAAACACCATATATTTT
TRBV7-2	few	TRBJ1-2	-	CASSSTGTRNNYGYTF	TGTGCCAGCAGCTCAACCGGGACACGGAATAACTATGGCTACACCTTC
TRBV7-9	-	TRBJ1-3	-	CASSLGASGNTIYF	TGTGCCAGCAGCTTGGGGGCCTCTGGAAACACCATATATTTT
TRBV2	-	TRBJ2-2	-	CASSLSRNTGELFF	TGTGCCAGCAGTCTAAGCCGAAACACCGGGGAGCTGTTTTTT
TRBV19	-	TRBJ2-1	TRBD2	CASRGLAGAGGLTPFF	TGTGCCAGTAGGGGCCTAGCGGGGGCTGGCGGCCTCACTCCGTTCTTC
TRBV9	-	TRBJ2-5	TRBD2	CASSVFPAGVRETQYF	TGTGCCAGCAGCGTCTTCCCAGCGGGGGTAAGAGAGACCCAGTACTTC
TRBV11-3	-	TRBJ2-3	-	CASSQGSSTDTQYF	TGTGCCAGCAGCCAGGGATCTAGCACAGATACGCAGTATTTT
TRBV6-1	-	TRBJ2-7	TRBD2	CASLSAGYGYEQYF	TGTGCCAGCTTATCAGCGGGGTATGGCTACGAGCAGTACTTC
TRBV5-6	-	TRBJ1-2	-	CASSLGSYWGISDGYTF	TGTGCCAGCAGCTTGGGATCGTATTGGGGTATTTCCGATGGCTACACCTTC
TRBV18	once	TRBJ2-7	-	CASSPGQTYEQYF	TGTGCCAGCTCACCGGGGCAGACCTACGAGCAGTACTTC
TRBV6-6	-	TRBJ2-5	-	CASSLTSRETQYF	TGTGCCAGCAGTTTGACTAGTCGAGAGACCCAGTACTTC
TRBV11-3	few	TRBJ1-2	-	CASSLHGGEGYTF	TGTGCCAGCAGCTTACATGGGGGTGAAGGCTACACCTTC
TRBV5-5	once	TRBJ1-3	-	CASTITGSPSHSGNTIYF	TGTGCCAGCACTATTACGGGCTCCCCTTCCCACTCTGGAAACACCATATATTTT
TRBV9	large	TRBJ2-2	TRBD2	CASTGTNEELFF	TGTGCCAGCACAGGGACTAACGAGGAGCTGTTTTTT
TRBV4-2	-	TRBJ2-5	TRBD2	CASSQDPSGSDETQYF	TGTGCCAGCAGCCAAGATCCTAGCGGGAGCGATGAGACCCAGTACTTC
TRBV7-2	-	TRBJ2-3	-	CASSPGHGDTDTQYF	TGTGCCAGCAGCCCCGGCCACGGGGACACAGATACGCAGTATTTT
TRBV10-3	few	TRBJ2-1	-	CAIRDKTNEQFF	TGTGCCATCAGAGACAAGACTAATGAGCAGTTCTTC
TRBV29-1	-	TRBJ2-5	TRBD2	CSVVKWASGGLETQYF	TGCAGCGTCGTTAAATGGGCTAGCGGGGGGCTAGAGACCCAGTACTTC
TRBV7-2	-	TRBJ1-1	TRBD1	CASSPTRGQAEAFF	TGTGCCAGCAGCCCTACCAGGGGGCAAGCTGAAGCTTTCTTT
TRBV2	-	TRBJ2-3	TRBD1	CASSYRVSGGDTQYF	TGTGCCAGCAGCTACAGGGTGTCAGGGGGAGATACGCAGTATTTT
TRBV4-1	once	TRBJ2-7	-	CASSQEIQFSYEQYF	TGCGCCAGCAGCCAAGAGATCCAGTTCTCCTACGAGCAGTACTTC
TRBV7-2	-	TRBJ2-3	TRBD2	CASSRRLAGGRIDTQYF	TGTGCCAGCAGCCGACGACTAGCGGGGGGGCGTATAGATACGCAGTATTTT
TRBV5-4	-	TRBJ1-3	-	CASSQGSSGNTIYF	TGTGCCAGCAGCCAGGGTAGCTCTGGAAACACCATATATTTT
TRBV5-5	-	TRBJ2-1	-	CASSRVTHQLSVQFF	TGTGCCAGCAGCCGGGTCACCCACCAGCTATCAGTGCAGTTCTTC
TRBV7-2	-	TRBJ2-1	-	CASSYAGQGGGYNEQFF	TGTGCCAGCAGCTACGCCGGACAGGGCGGGGGCTACAATGAGCAGTTCTTC
TRBV6-1	-	TRBJ1-1	TRBD1	CAGRTGGYTEAFF	TGTGCCGGGCGGACAGGAGGATACACTGAAGCTTTCTTT
TRBV7-8	-	TRBJ1-2	TRBD1	CASSPPGQRAYGYTF	TGTGCCAGCAGCCCTCCGGGACAGCGGGCCTATGGCTACACCTTC
TRBV6-1	few	TRBJ2-2	-	CASLRSGLNTGELFF	TGTGCCAGCTTAAGGTCTGGGTTGAACACCGGGGAGCTGTTTTTT
TRBV6-1	few	TRBJ1-1	TRBD1	CASSPTGLVTEAFF	TGTGCCAGCAGCCCGACAGGGTTGGTCACTGAAGCTTTCTTT
TRBV5-6	-	TRBJ1-1	-	CASSLNTEAFF	TGTGCCAGCAGCTTGAACACTGAAGCTTTCTTT
TRBV7-8	-	TRBJ1-5	TRBD1	CASSPRTGNNQPQHF	TGTGCCAGCAGCCCGCGGACAGGGAACAATCAGCCCCAGCATTTT
TRBV19	few	TRBJ1-1	TRBD1	CASSMGTGTTEAFF	TGTGCCAGTAGTATGGGGACAGGGACCACTGAAGCTTTCTTT
TRBV29-1	-	TRBJ1-3	-	CSVARGTGNTIYF	TGCAGCGTTGCCAGGGGAACTGGAAACACCATATATTTT
TRBV6-1	-	TRBJ1-1	-	CASSGAANTEAFF	TGTGCCAGCAGTGGGGCAGCGAACACTGAAGCTTTCTTT
TRBV5-5	-	TRBJ2-3	-	CASSLGGRGTDTQYF	TGTGCCAGCAGCTTGGGGGGCAGGGGCACAGATACGCAGTATTTT
TRBV7-9	-	TRBJ1-2	-	CASSPLSALRGGRGYGYTF	TGTGCCAGCAGCCCACTTTCCGCGTTACGAGGCGGGCGGGGGTATGGCTACACCTTC
TRBV7-2	-	TRBJ2-7	-	CASSLDSRQFSYEQYF	TGTGCCAGCAGCTTAGACTCCCGACAATTCTCCTACGAGCAGTACTTC
TRBV7-3	-	TRBJ2-1	TRBD1	CASSLTTGINEQFF	TGTGCCAGCAGCTTAACGACAGGGATAAATGAGCAGTTCTTC
TRBV28	-	TRBJ1-1	TRBD1	CASSPNTDRGREAFF	TGTGCCAGCAGCCCGAACACTGACAGGGGGCGTGAGGCTTTCTTT
TRBV7-2	-	TRBJ1-3	-	CASSLPTGGNTIYF	TGTGCCAGCAGCCTACCGACAGGCGGAAACACCATATATTTT